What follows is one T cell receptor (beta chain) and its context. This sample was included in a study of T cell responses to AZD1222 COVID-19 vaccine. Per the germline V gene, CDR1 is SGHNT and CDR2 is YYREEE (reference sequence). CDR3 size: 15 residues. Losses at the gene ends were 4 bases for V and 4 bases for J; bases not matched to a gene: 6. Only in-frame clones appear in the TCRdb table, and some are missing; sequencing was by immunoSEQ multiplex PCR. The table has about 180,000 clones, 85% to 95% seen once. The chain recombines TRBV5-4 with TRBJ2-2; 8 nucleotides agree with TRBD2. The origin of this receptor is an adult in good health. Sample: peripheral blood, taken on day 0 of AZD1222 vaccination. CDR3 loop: CASSQRESGTGELFF. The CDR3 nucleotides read TGTGCCAGCAGCCAGCGGGAGTCGGGCACCGGGGAGCTGTTTTTT.